These 6 T cell receptor beta chains originate from one sample sequenced in a study of blood T cell repertoires in COVID-19. The data were produced by immunoSEQ multiplex PCR, yet TCRdb's version contains in-frame clones alone and is incomplete. This sample has a few hundred thousand clones, with nearly 90% found just once. The sequenced sample consisted of PBMCs or T cells enriched from blood (not recorded which). The receptors stem from a young woman with acute COVID-19.

The chain couples TRBV9 to TRBJ1-3; D ambiguous. Germline CDR1 is SGDLS and CDR2 is YYNGEE. This CDR3 is 15 amino acids long. V was shortened by 3 bases and J by 0 bases, with 10 bases between the two germline ends. The CDR3 nucleotides are TGTGCCAGCAGCGCCCCCGGGATCTCTGGAAACACCATATATTTT. As protein: CASSAPGISGNTIYF.

The V gene is TRBV19, the J gene TRBJ1-3; perhaps TRBD1 as D (5 bases). Trimming removed 1 base at V and 4 bases at J, with 11 bases between. The length of the CDR3 is 15 residues. Germline-derived CDR1 and CDR2 are LNHDA and SQIVND (reference sequence). CDR3 protein: CASSIVGVSGNTIYF. CDR3 sequence (DNA): TGTGCCAGTAGTATAGTAGGGGTCTCCGGAAACACCATATATTTT. Complete variable domain (other parts from reference TRBV19 and TRBJ1-3): DGGITQSPKYLFRKEGQNVTLSCEQNLNHDAMYWYRQDPGQGLRLIYYSQIVNDFQKGDIAEGYSVSREKKESFPLTVTSAQKNPTAFYLCASSIVGVSGNTIYFGEGSWLTVV.

The CDR3 bases are TGTGCCAGCAGTTACTCCGACAGCCCGCCCCCCTACGAGCAGTACTTC. Translating gives CASSYSDSPPPYEQYF. The chain links TRBV6-5 to TRBJ2-7; the D gene is possibly TRBD1 (5 bases). V was trimmed by 0 bases and J by 2 bases, leaving 14 bases between them. Germline V gives CDR1 MNHEY, CDR2 SVGAGI. This CDR3 has 16 amino acids.

CDR3 nucleotides: TGTGCCAGCGGGCTATGGCAGAACACTGAAGCTTTCTTT. Translation: CASGLWQNTEAFF. This chain links TRBV7-2 with TRBJ1-1; D gene ambiguous. V lost 8 bases to trimming and J lost 1 base, with 11 bases between them. This CDR3 region has 13 residues. CDR1 is SGHTA, CDR2 FQGNSA, per germline. Complete variable domain (other parts from reference TRBV7-2 and TRBJ1-1): GAGVSQSPSNKVTEKGKDVELRCDPISGHTALYWYRQSLGQGLEFLIYFQGNSAPDKSGLPSDRFSAERTGGSVSTLTIQRTQQEDSAVYLCASGLWQNTEAFFGQGTRLTVV.

The genes are TRBV6-5 and TRBJ2-5; D gene uncertain. The germline gives CDR1 MNHEY, CDR2 SVGAGI. The length of the CDR3 is 13 residues. Trimming removed 3 bases at V and 5 bases at J, with 10 bases between. The CDR3 region is CASSYVPAETQYF. CDR3 coding DNA: TGTGCCAGCAGTTATGTCCCTGCGGAGACCCAGTACTTC.

The rearrangement links TRBV25-1 to TRBJ1-2; 10 nucleotides match TRBD1. The germline gives CDR1 MGHDK, CDR2 SYGVNS. The CDR3 has 13 residues. J lost 4 bases, V lost 7 bases, and 3 bases had no gene match. The CDR3 DNA reads as TGTGCCAGCAAGGACAGGGGGACCTATGGCTACACCTTC. Protein product: CASKDRGTYGYTF.